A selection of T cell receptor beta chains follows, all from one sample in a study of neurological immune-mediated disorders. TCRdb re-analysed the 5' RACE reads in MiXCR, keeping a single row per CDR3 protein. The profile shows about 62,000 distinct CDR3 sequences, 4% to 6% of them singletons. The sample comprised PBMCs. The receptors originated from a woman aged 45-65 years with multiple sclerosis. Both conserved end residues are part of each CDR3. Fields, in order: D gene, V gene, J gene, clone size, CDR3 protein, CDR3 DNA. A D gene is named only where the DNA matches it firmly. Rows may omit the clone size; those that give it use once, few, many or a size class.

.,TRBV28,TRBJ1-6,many,CASSFGQTNSPLHF,TGTGCCAGCAGTTTCGGGCAGACCAATTCACCCCTCCACTTT
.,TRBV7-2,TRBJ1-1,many,CASSSSNTEAFF,TGTGCCAGCAGCTCGTCGAACACTGAAGCTTTCTTT
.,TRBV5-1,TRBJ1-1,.,CASSWIKGNTEAFF,TGCGCCAGCAGCTGGATAAAGGGGAACACTGAAGCTTTCTTT
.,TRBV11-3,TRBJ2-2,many,CASSLRGGTGELFF,TGTGCCAGCAGCTTGAGGGGCGGCACCGGGGAGCTGTTTTTT
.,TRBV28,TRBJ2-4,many,CASSRDLLNIQYF,TGTGCCAGCAGTCGGGACCTATTAAACATTCAGTACTTC
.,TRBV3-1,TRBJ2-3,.,CASSQVSWDTQYF,TGTGCCAGCAGCCAAGTTTCCTGGGATACGCAGTATTTT
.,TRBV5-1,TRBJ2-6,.,CASSLWVGANDLTF,TGCGCCAGCAGCTTATGGGTTGGGGCCAACGACCTGACTTTC
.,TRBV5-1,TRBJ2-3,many,CASSTAGSTDTQYF,TGCGCCAGCAGCACCGCAGGGAGCACAGATACGCAGTATTTT
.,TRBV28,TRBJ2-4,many,CASSTEGDKNIQYF,TGTGCCAGCAGTACCGAGGGCGACAAAAACATTCAGTACTTC
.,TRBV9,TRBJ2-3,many,CASSVGAGGTDTQYF,TGTGCCAGCAGCGTGGGGGCGGGGGGCACAGATACGCAGTATTTT
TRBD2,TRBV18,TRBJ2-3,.,CASSPRLSGGNTDTQYF,TGTGCCAGCTCACCCCGCTTGAGCGGGGGAAACACAGATACGCAGTATTTT
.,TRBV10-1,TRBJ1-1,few,CASSEKFKLIMDRLEAFF,TGCGCCAGCAGTGAGAAGTTCAAATTAATAATGGACCGACTTGAAGCTTTCTTT
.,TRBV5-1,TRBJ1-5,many,CASSWGVGAGQPQNF,.
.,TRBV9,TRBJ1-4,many,CASSPGGVATNEKLFF,TGTGCCAGCAGCCCCGGAGGGGTTGCAACTAATGAAAAACTGTTTTTT
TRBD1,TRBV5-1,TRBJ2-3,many,CASSLGGGGHPDTQYF,TGCGCCAGCAGCTTGGGAGGGGGCGGACATCCAGATACGCAGTATTTT
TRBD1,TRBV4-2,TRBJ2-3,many,CASSQDRGQGTDTQYF,TGTGCCAGCAGCCAAGATAGGGGACAGGGGACAGATACGCAGTATTTT
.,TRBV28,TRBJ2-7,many,CASRTRPVSSYEQYF,TGTGCCAGCAGGACCCGGCCGGTGAGCTCCTACGAGCAGTACTTC
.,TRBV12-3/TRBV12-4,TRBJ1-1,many,CASSPKQENTEAFF,TGTGCCAGCAGTCCAAAACAGGAGAACACTGAAGCTTTCTTT
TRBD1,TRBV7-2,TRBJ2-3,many,CASSFWTGSTDTQYF,TGTGCCAGCAGCTTCTGGACAGGGAGCACAGATACGCAGTATTTT
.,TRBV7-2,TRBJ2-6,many,CASSLGSSGANVLTF,TGTGCCAGCAGCTTAGGTAGCTCTGGGGCCAACGTCCTGACTTTC
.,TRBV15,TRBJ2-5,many,CATSRVFNSQETQYF,TGTGCCACCAGCAGAGTATTTAACAGCCAAGAGACCCAGTACTTC
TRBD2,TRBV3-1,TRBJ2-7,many,CASSQRPRTSGEYEQYF,TGTGCCAGCAGCCAGAGACCGCGGACTAGCGGGGAATACGAGCAGTACTTC
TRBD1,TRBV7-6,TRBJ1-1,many,CASSPRDRVNTEAFF,TGTGCCAGCAGCCCCCGGGACAGGGTGAACACTGAAGCTTTCTTT
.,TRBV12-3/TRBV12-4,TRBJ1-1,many,CASSSQRSTEAFF,TGTGCCAGCAGCTCTCAGAGATCCACTGAAGCTTTCTTT
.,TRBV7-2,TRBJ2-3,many,CASSRTSTDTQYF,TGTGCCAGCAGCCGGACTAGCACAGATACGCAGTATTTT
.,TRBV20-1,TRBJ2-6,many,CSAFYSGANVLTF,TGCAGTGCTTTTTACTCTGGGGCCAACGTCCTGACTTTC
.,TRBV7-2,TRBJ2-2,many,CASSTPLGLDLELFF,TGTGCCAGCAGCACCCCCTTGGGGCTAGACCTCGAGCTGTTTTTT
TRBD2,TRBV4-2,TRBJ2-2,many,CASSQVAGGPGTGELFF,TGTGCCAGCAGCCAAGTAGCGGGGGGGCCGGGCACCGGGGAGCTGTTTTTT
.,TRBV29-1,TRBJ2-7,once,CSVGGGQVYEQYF,TGCAGCGTGGGGGGTGGACAGGTCTACGAGCAGTACTTC
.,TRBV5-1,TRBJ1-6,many,CASSFGRGSPLNF,.
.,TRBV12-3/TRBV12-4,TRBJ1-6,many,CASQTFNSPLHF,TGTGCCAGCCAGACTTTTAATTCACCCCTCCACTTT
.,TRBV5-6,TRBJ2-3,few,CASSRTGKVSTDTQYF,TGTGCCAGCAGCCGAACAGGGAAAGTTAGCACAGATACGCAGTATTTT
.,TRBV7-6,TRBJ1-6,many,CASSLASGSNSPLNF,TGTGCCAGCAGCTTAGCCTCGGGCTCTAATTCACCCCTCAACTTT
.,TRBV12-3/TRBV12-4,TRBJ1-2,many,CASSAGIGGYTF,TGTGCCAGCAGTGCAGGGATTGGGGGCTACACCTTC
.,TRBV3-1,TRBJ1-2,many,CASSQVASNYGYTF,TGTGCCAGCAGCCAAGTCGCCAGCAACTATGGCTACACCTTC
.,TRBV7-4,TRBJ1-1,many,CASSIQIAFF,TGTGCCAGCAGCATTCAAATAGCTTTCTTT
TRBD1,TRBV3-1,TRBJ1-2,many,CASSQGTGVVYGYTF,TGTGCCAGCAGCCAAGGGACAGGGGTTGTCTATGGCTACACCTTC
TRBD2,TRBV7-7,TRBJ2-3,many,CAVGLAGNTDTQYF,TGTGCCGTCGGACTAGCGGGGAACACAGATACGCAGTATTTT
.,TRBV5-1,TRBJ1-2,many,CASSADGNYGYTF,TGCGCCAGCAGCGCGGACGGAAACTATGGCTACACCTTC
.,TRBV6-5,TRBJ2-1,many,CASSYGNEQFF,TGTGCCAGCAGTTACGGGAATGAGCAGTTCTTC
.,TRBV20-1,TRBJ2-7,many,CSARGYGGLGREQYF,TGCAGTGCTAGAGGTTACGGGGGCCTCGGTAGGGAGCAGTACTTC
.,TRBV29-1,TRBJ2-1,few,CSGAGEGEQFF,TGCAGCGGGGCAGGGGAGGGCGAGCAGTTCTTC
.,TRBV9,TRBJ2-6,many,CASSGRDLPGGANVLTF,TGTGCCAGCAGCGGCCGGGATCTTCCGGGAGGGGCCAACGTCCTGACTTTC
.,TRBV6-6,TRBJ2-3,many,CASTNTDTQYF,TGTGCCAGTACGAACACAGATACGCAGTATTTT
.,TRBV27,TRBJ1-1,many,CASSLEANTEAFF,TGTGCCAGCAGTTTAGAGGCTAACACTGAAGCTTTCTTT
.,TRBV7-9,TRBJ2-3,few,CASGSGGSTQYF,TGTGCCAGCGGTTCCGGGGGATCTACGCAGTATTTT